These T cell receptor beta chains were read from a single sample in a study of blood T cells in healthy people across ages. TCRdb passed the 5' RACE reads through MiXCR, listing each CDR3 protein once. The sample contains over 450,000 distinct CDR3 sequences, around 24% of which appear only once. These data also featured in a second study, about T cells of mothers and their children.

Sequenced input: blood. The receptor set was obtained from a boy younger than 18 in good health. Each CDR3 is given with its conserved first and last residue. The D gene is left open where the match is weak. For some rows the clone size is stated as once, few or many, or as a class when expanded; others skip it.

DNA: TGTGCCACCAGTGATTTAGATGGCTACACCTTC
CDR3: CATSDLDGYTF
V: TRBV24-1
J: TRBJ1-2
size: few
D: NA

DNA: TGTGCCAGCAGTTATTCCGGACGGATAATGAATGAAGCTTTCTTT
CDR3: CASSYSGRIMNEAFF
V: TRBV6-5
J: TRBJ1-1
size: NA
D: NA

DNA: TGTGCCAGCAGCCCAGTCATGGGTGAGACCCAGTACTTC
CDR3: CASSPVMGETQYF
V: TRBV3-1
J: TRBJ2-5
size: few
D: NA

DNA: TGTGCCAGCAGTGAATATCGGGAAGAAAACATTCAGTACTTC
CDR3: CASSEYREENIQYF
V: TRBV25-1
J: TRBJ2-4
size: NA
D: NA

DNA: TGCGCCAGCAGCCATAATTGGACAGGGCGGGGACAGCCCCAGCATTTT
CDR3: CASSHNWTGRGQPQHF
V: TRBV4-1
J: TRBJ1-5
size: few
D: TRBD1

DNA: TGCGCCAGCAGCTTACTGGCTAACTCCTACAATGAGCAGTTCTTC
CDR3: CASSLLANSYNEQFF
V: TRBV5-1
J: TRBJ2-1
size: NA
D: NA

DNA: TGTGCCACCAGCAGAGATGTTGTTAACGCCGGGGAGCTGTTTTTT
CDR3: CATSRDVVNAGELFF
V: TRBV15
J: TRBJ2-2
size: NA
D: NA

DNA: TGTGCTAGTGGTCGACTAGCGGAGCCCACCGGGGAGCTGTTTTTT
CDR3: CASGRLAEPTGELFF
V: TRBV12-5
J: TRBJ2-2
size: few
D: TRBD2

DNA: TGTGCCAGCAGCACGCCGGGACTAGTGCGGGATACGCAGTATTTT
CDR3: CASSTPGLVRDTQYF
V: TRBV3-1
J: TRBJ2-3
size: NA
D: TRBD2

DNA: TGCAGCGTTGCGACCGGGATCCCTCGGGAGACCCAGTACTTC
CDR3: CSVATGIPRETQYF
V: TRBV29-1
J: TRBJ2-5
size: few
D: NA

DNA: TGTGCCACCAGTGAAACAGGGACGGGCGAGACCCAGTACTTC
CDR3: CATSETGTGETQYF
V: TRBV24-1
J: TRBJ2-5
size: few
D: NA

DNA: TGTGCCAGCAGCCCCCCCGGACTAGCGGCTTACGAGCAGTACTTC
CDR3: CASSPPGLAAYEQYF
V: TRBV6-2/TRBV6-3
J: TRBJ2-7
size: NA
D: TRBD2

DNA: TGTGCCAGTAGTTTCGGCGGGGGGACCTACAATGAGCAGTTCTTC
CDR3: CASSFGGGTYNEQFF
V: TRBV19
J: TRBJ2-1
size: few
D: TRBD2

DNA: TGTGCCAGCAGTCACGGACAGACCTACGAGCAGTACTTC
CDR3: CASSHGQTYEQYF
V: TRBV27
J: TRBJ2-7
size: few
D: NA

DNA: TGTGCCAGCAGTCTAGGGGTGGGGAAAAGCTATAATTCACCCCTCCACTTT
CDR3: CASSLGVGKSYNSPLHF
V: TRBV28
J: TRBJ1-6
size: NA
D: NA

DNA: TGTGCCAGCAGTAACGGGGGCAGCTCTGGAAACACCATATATTTT
CDR3: CASSNGGSSGNTIYF
V: TRBV6-2/TRBV6-3
J: TRBJ1-3
size: few
D: NA

DNA: TGTGCCAGCGGAGGGTCGTATCAGCCCCAGCATTTT
CDR3: CASGGSYQPQHF
V: TRBV27
J: TRBJ1-5
size: few
D: NA